These 15 T cell receptor beta chains originate from one sample sequenced in a study of CXCR3-negative and CXCR3-positive naive CD8 T cells. Study-wide results and caveats: TRB CDR3 hydrophobicity was greater in CXCR3-positive naive cells than in CXCR3-negative naive cells.

With UMI labels, 5' RACE was used to prepare the TRB cDNA libraries. TCRdb processed the 5' RACE reads again and assigns one entry to each CDR3 protein, with no DNA. The sample totals some 130,000 distinct CDR3 sequences. Their recognized antigens are unknown. The sequencing input was naive CXCR3+ CD8+ T cells from blood. Subset meaning: CD45RO-CCR7+CD27+CD95- naive CD8+ T cells expressing CXCR3 (TNR3+). These receptors were collected from a human donor in good health. Some clones in this sample may be carry-over from other donors' samples.

V usage is TRBV28 and J usage is TRBJ2-7. CDR1 MDHEN and CDR2 SYDVKM come from the germline V gene. The CDR3 consists of 13 residues. The CDR3 is CASSGYTPYEQYF.

The J gene is TRBJ1-1, the V gene TRBV7-9. This CDR3 region has 15 residues. The V gene's germline CDR1 is SEHNR and CDR2 FQNEAQ (reference sequence). The chain's CDR3 is CASSLFVGLDTEAFF. Full variable domain (missing parts from reference TRBV7-9 and TRBJ1-1): DTGVSQNPRHKITKRGQNVTFRCDPISEHNRLYWYRQTLGQGPEFLTYFQNEAQLEKSRLLSDRFSAERPKGSFSTLEIQRTEQGDSAMYLCASSLFVGLDTEAFFGQGTRLTVV.

The genes are TRBV10-1 and TRBJ1-5; TCRdb calls TRBD1, which cannot be checked without DNA. The germline gives CDR1 WNHNN, CDR2 SYGVQD (reference sequence). The CDR3 loop spans 17 amino acids. The CDR3 is CASSESAGRYSNQPQHF.

CDR3 residues: CASSFTRARGNYGYTF. The chain uses TRBV5-5 and TRBJ1-2. Looked up from germline, CDR1 is SGHKS and CDR2 is YYEKEE (reference sequence). CDR3 size: 16 residues.

This rearrangement joins TRBV9 to TRBJ2-3. This CDR3 is 14 amino acids long. Germline V gene data show CDR1 as SGDLS and CDR2 as YYNGEE. CDR3 sequence reads: CASSVIELADTQYF.

V usage is TRBV29-1 and J usage is TRBJ2-3; TCRdb calls TRBD2, which cannot be checked without DNA. This CDR3 spans 15 amino acids. The germline V gene encodes CDR1 SQVTM and CDR2 ANQGSEA. CDR3 in amino acids: CSVAGTSGDTDTQYF.

V usage is TRBV5-5 and J usage is TRBJ2-5; lacking DNA, the TRBD1 call made by TCRdb goes unchecked. Germline V gene sequence: CDR1 SGHKS, CDR2 YYEKEE (reference sequence). The CDR3 is made up of 15 amino acids. CDR3 protein: CASSQGILVEETQYF. The full variable domain, completed using reference TRBV5-5 and TRBJ2-5, is DAGVTQSPTHLIKTRGQQVTLRCSPISGHKSVSWYQQVLGQGPQFIFQYYEKEERGRGNFPDRFSARQFPNYSSELNVNALLLGDSALYLCASSQGILVEETQYFGPGTRLLVL.

V and J are TRBV3-1 and TRBJ2-1; the D call of TRBD1 rests on TCRdb alone, since no DNA is present to check it. This CDR3 spans 16 amino acids. Germline V gives CDR1 LGHDT, CDR2 YNNKEL (reference sequence). Here the CDR3 reads CASSQRQAFGTPEQFF.

This sequence joins TRBV4-3 and TRBJ1-2; the D gene TCRdb calls, TRBD1, cannot be checked with no DNA. The CDR3 loop spans 14 amino acids. Per the germline V gene, CDR1 is LGHNA and CDR2 is YSLEER. The CDR3 region is CASSQDRDGYGYTF.

This chain uses TRBV29-1 with TRBJ2-7; the TCRdb D gene call, TRBD2, has no DNA to confirm it. This CDR3 spans 13 amino acids. Germline V gene data show CDR1 as SQVTM and CDR2 as ANQGSEA. The CDR3 sequence: CSVETSGDYKQYF.

The chain has TRBV19 and TRBJ1-1; without DNA, the TCRdb call of TRBD1 cannot be checked. The CDR3 covers 14 residues. Per germline, CDR1 LNHDA and CDR2 SQIVND (reference sequence). The CDR3: CASSTQGPNTEAFF.

The chain links TRBV27 to TRBJ2-1; TCRdb's D call of TRBD2 is untestable without DNA. There are 16 residues in the CDR3. Germline V gene sequence: CDR1 MNHEY, CDR2 SMNVEV (reference sequence). The CDR3 protein is CASSSLAGGILNEQFF.

The gene calls are TRBV5-6 and TRBJ1-2. The CDR3 is 14 amino acids. Germline assignment: CDR1 SGHDT and CDR2 YYEEEE. The CDR3 is CASSLDIGNYGYTF.

The J gene is TRBJ1-2, the V gene TRBV6-6. Germline values: CDR1 MNHNY, CDR2 SVGAGI (reference sequence). The CDR3 is made up of 17 amino acids. The CDR3 loop reads CASSSPIDGGGNYGYTF.

The V and J genes are TRBV19 and TRBJ2-1. Germline CDR1 reads LNHDA; CDR2 reads SQIVND (reference sequence). This CDR3 comprises 14 residues. This CDR3 is CASGDFSSYNEQFF.